A selection of T cell receptor beta chains follows, all from one sample in a study of shared clonotypes between healthy human individuals. This table comes from immunoSEQ multiplex PCR, and its TCRdb copy is limited to in-frame clones, with some not included. The sample holds approximately 480,000 clones; 60% to 80% are singletons and the top ten take around 13%. Sequencing was carried out using PBMCs. The origin of the receptors is a woman aged 40 to 49 in good health. Some clones in this sample may be carry-over from other donors' samples. Both conserved end residues are part of each CDR3. A D gene is named only where the DNA matches it firmly. Clone size, where shown, is once, few, many, or a class for clones that have expanded.

NA	TRBJ2-3	many	TRBV29-1	TGCAGCGTTGACACTAGCACAGATACGCAGTATTTT	CSVDTSTDTQYF
NA	TRBJ1-2	NA	TRBV7-9	TGTGCCAGCAGCGTAGACCAGGGCTATGGCTACACCTTC	CASSVDQGYGYTF
NA	TRBJ2-3	NA	TRBV7-3	TGTGCCAGCAGCTACAGAGGGATTGTCACAGATACGCAGTATTTT	CASSYRGIVTDTQYF
NA	TRBJ2-1	NA	TRBV29-1	TGCAGCGGCCCCGTAGCGGCGAGCTCCTACAATGAGCAGTTCTTC	CSGPVAASSYNEQFF
NA	TRBJ2-1	many	TRBV4-1	TGCGCCAGCAGCCGGGTCGACAGGCCTGACTATGAGCAGTTCTTC	CASSRVDRPDYEQFF
NA	TRBJ2-7	NA	TRBV7-8	TGTGCCAGCAGCTTTTCGGGGGACCACGAGCAGTACTTC	CASSFSGDHEQYF
TRBD1	TRBJ1-4	NA	TRBV19	TGTGCCAGTAGCCCGACAGGGTACGTTGAAAAACTGTTTTTT	CASSPTGYVEKLFF
TRBD2	TRBJ2-5	NA	TRBV6-6	TGTGCCAGCAGGGGACTAGCGGTATCCGGGACCCAGTACTTC	CASRGLAVSGTQYF
TRBD1	TRBJ1-2	few	TRBV5-1	TGCGCCAGCAGCACGGGACAGAACTATGGCTACACCTTC	CASSTGQNYGYTF
NA	TRBJ1-1	few	TRBV11-2	TGTGCCAGCAGCCCCTGGGGTCAGGACACTGAAGCTTTCTTT	CASSPWGQDTEAFF
TRBD1	TRBJ1-2	few	TRBV28	TGTGCCAGCAGTTTACTACAGGGGAGTCGCTACACCTTC	CASSLLQGSRYTF
NA	TRBJ1-1	few	TRBV29-1	TGCAGTGGAGGGGGGATGAACACTGAAGCTTTCTTT	CSGGGMNTEAFF
TRBD1	TRBJ1-1	NA	TRBV10-3	TGTGCCATCGGGGGACAGGGTGAGACTGAAGCTTTCTTT	CAIGGQGETEAFF
TRBD2	TRBJ2-7	NA	TRBV11-2	TGTGCCAGCAGCTTACTAGCGGGAGTTCCCGAGCAGTACTTC	CASSLLAGVPEQYF
NA	TRBJ1-3	NA	TRBV19	TGTGCCAGTAGCATACGGATTGGAAACACCATATATTTT	CASSIRIGNTIYF
TRBD1	TRBJ1-4	NA	TRBV5-4	TGTGCCAGCAGTTCGGACAGGGGGCATAGAAAACTGTTTTTT	CASSSDRGHRKLFF
NA	TRBJ1-5	NA	TRBV21-1	TGTGCCAGCTGGGCCATCCCGTCTGGGAATCAGCCCCAGCATTTT	CASWAIPSGNQPQHF
TRBD1	TRBJ1-2	NA	TRBV18	TGTGCCAGCTCACCGGGGCAGGGGGCGTACTATGGCTACACCTTC	CASSPGQGAYYGYTF
NA	TRBJ1-5	NA	TRBV11-2	TGTGCCAGCAGCTTGTTTAGCAATCAGCCCCAGCATTTT	CASSLFSNQPQHF
TRBD2	TRBJ2-3	many	TRBV6-4	TGTGCCAGCAGTGAATCCCCAGCGGGGGATCCCACAGATACGCAGTATTTT	CASSESPAGDPTDTQYF
NA	TRBJ2-2	NA	TRBV5-1	TGCGCCAGCAGCTTGTTACCCAGCCCCGGGGAGCTGTTTTTT	CASSLLPSPGELFF
NA	TRBJ2-2	NA	TRBV14	TGTGCCAGCAGTACAGCTGCCGGGGAGCTGTTTTTT	CASSTAAGELFF
NA	TRBJ2-1	NA	TRBV11-2	TGTGCCAGCAGCTTAGGGTTCAATGAGCAGTTCTTC	CASSLGFNEQFF
NA	TRBJ2-1	NA	TRBV29-1	TGCAGCGTTGCTGAGGGTACGAGGCTCTCCTACAATGAGCAGTTCTTC	CSVAEGTRLSYNEQFF
NA	TRBJ2-3	NA	TRBV5-4	TGTGCCAGCAGCCCCAACACGGATACGCAGTATTTT	CASSPNTDTQYF
TRBD2	TRBJ2-2	NA	TRBV9	TGTGCCAGCAGCGTAGTTCCTAGCGGGAGCACCGGGGAGCTGTTTTTT	CASSVVPSGSTGELFF
NA	TRBJ1-1	few	TRBV5-1	TGCGCCAGCAGCTTGGTAGGGGATGACACTGAAGCTTTCTTT	CASSLVGDDTEAFF
NA	TRBJ2-5	NA	TRBV7-2	TGTGCCAGCAGTACCGGGACCCAAGAGACCCAGTACTTC	CASSTGTQETQYF
TRBD2	TRBJ2-7	NA	TRBV5-1	TGCGCCAGCAGCTTGGGACTAGCGGGAGACCAGCGTAGCGAGCAGTACTTC	CASSLGLAGDQRSEQYF
NA	TRBJ2-7	NA	TRBV28	TGTGCCAGCAGTGATCCGGGCCCTACTTACGAGCAGTACTTC	CASSDPGPTYEQYF
NA	TRBJ1-1	NA	TRBV21-1	TGTGCCAGCAGCTCCAGTCTAGCTACACTTCGCACTGAAGCTTTCTTT	CASSSSLATLRTEAFF
NA	TRBJ2-7	NA	TRBV27	TGTGCCAGCAGTTTAGTCCCTCGCTCCTACGAGCAGTACTTC	CASSLVPRSYEQYF
TRBD1	TRBJ1-1	NA	TRBV10-2	TGCGCCAGCAGTTCACGGGACAGGGGTGAGGGCACTGAAGCTTTCTTT	CASSSRDRGEGTEAFF
NA	TRBJ2-1	NA	TRBV28	TGTGCCAGCAGTTTCTTAAACAATGAGCAGTTCTTC	CASSFLNNEQFF
TRBD2	TRBJ2-3	NA	TRBV7-3	TGTGCCAGCAGCTCGGGACTAGCGGACACAGATACGCAGTATTTT	CASSSGLADTDTQYF
NA	TRBJ2-1	few	TRBV20-1	TGCAGCGGGGACCGACACAATGAGCAGTTCTTC	CSGDRHNEQFF
NA	TRBJ1-3	NA	TRBV7-2	TGTGCCAGCAGCTTATTCCGCGGAAACACCATATATTTT	CASSLFRGNTIYF
TRBD1	TRBJ2-2	NA	TRBV28	TGTGCCAGCTCTACAGTGGACAGGGACGACGGGGAGCTGTTTTTT	CASSTVDRDDGELFF
TRBD1	TRBJ1-4	NA	TRBV18	TGTGCCAGCTCACAGGACAGGGGTAATGAAAAACTGTTTTTT	CASSQDRGNEKLFF
NA	TRBJ1-1	few	TRBV29-1	TGCAGCGTTGTAGAGGATTTCAACACTGAAGCTTTCTTT	CSVVEDFNTEAFF
NA	TRBJ1-2	NA	TRBV7-2	TGTGCCAGCAGCTTAGCTGCAGGGAATGGCTACACCTTC	CASSLAAGNGYTF
NA	TRBJ1-3	few	TRBV4-1	TGCGCCAGCAGCCTAAGAGGGGGGAACACCATATATTTT	CASSLRGGNTIYF
NA	TRBJ2-2	NA	TRBV11-2	TGTGCCAGCAGCTCTAGGGCCCACACCGGGGAGCTGTTTTTT	CASSSRAHTGELFF
TRBD2	TRBJ2-3	NA	TRBV29-1	TGCAGCGTGGAAGCGGGACGCACAGATACGCAGTATTTT	CSVEAGRTDTQYF
NA	TRBJ1-1	NA	TRBV5-1	TGCGCCAGCAGCTTGGACGGGGGCCAGGGTGAGGCTTTCTTT	CASSLDGGQGEAFF
NA	TRBJ2-1	once	TRBV7-2	TGTGCCAGCAGCTCACGGAATTACAATGAGCAGTTCTTC	CASSSRNYNEQFF
TRBD1	TRBJ1-3	once	TRBV7-2	TGTGCCAGCAGCTCGGGACAGGGGCCGAGCTCTGGAAACACCATATATTTT	CASSSGQGPSSGNTIYF
NA	TRBJ2-1	NA	TRBV21-1	TGTGCCAGCAGCAAGGGGAATGAGCAGTTCTTC	CASSKGNEQFF
TRBD1	TRBJ2-5	NA	TRBV6-4	TGTGCCAGCAGCCAAGGGGGCGGGGAGACCCAGTACTTC	CASSQGGGETQYF
TRBD2	TRBJ2-3	NA	TRBV4-2	TGTGCCAGCAGCCCTTTAGGGGAGGGCCTTGATACGCAGTATTTT	CASSPLGEGLDTQYF
NA	TRBJ2-1	NA	TRBV18	TGTGCCAGCTCACCTACAGACGACAATGAGCAGTTCTTC	CASSPTDDNEQFF
NA	TRBJ1-4	once	TRBV7-2	TGTGCCAGCAGCCAAGTTGCCGGGGTAGGCGAAAAACTGTTTTTT	CASSQVAGVGEKLFF
TRBD1	TRBJ2-2	NA	TRBV5-1	TGCGCCAGCAGCGTGACAGGGGGTGGTGCCGGGGAGCTGTTTTTT	CASSVTGGGAGELFF
NA	TRBJ1-5	NA	TRBV6-6	TGTGCCAGCACCCTGACTGCCTATAGCAATCAGCCCCAGCATTTT	CASTLTAYSNQPQHF
NA	TRBJ2-3	NA	TRBV9	TGTGCCAGCAGCGTAGCGCGGTCCCGGGGTTTAGATACGCAGTATTTT	CASSVARSRGLDTQYF
TRBD2	TRBJ2-1	NA	TRBV7-2	TGTGCCAGCAGCCCTAGCGGGCATTACAATGAGCAGTTCTTC	CASSPSGHYNEQFF